This TCR beta chain emerged from a study of blood T cell repertoires in COVID-19. Study in general: Both acute and convalescent COVID-19 samples were obtained from the United States, Italy and Spain. From T cells, B-cell-depleted T cells, or PBMCs came the material, which was cDNA or gDNA.

Under the authors' procedure: For nucleated cells, counts were estimated from reference gene primer amplification. The table came from immunoSEQ multiplex PCR; TCRdb's copy has only in-frame clones and leaves some out. Clonal size and the V and J genes are those of that table, whereas D and trimming came from the DNA. The sample gives some 250,000 clones, about 88% of which show up once; under 2% is in the top ten. V lost 5 bases and J lost 2; bases outside the gene matches: 8. The CDR3 runs 16 residues. Per the germline V gene, CDR1 is SGHTA and CDR2 is FQGNSA. Only one count was recorded for this clone.

The chain combines TRBV7-2 with TRBJ1-2; 10 nucleotides match TRBD1. The sample taken for sequencing was peripheral blood. This receptor was obtained from a man in his thirties or forties with active or convalescent COVID-19. The DNA of the CDR3 is TGTGCCAGCAGCCCCCAGGGGGGACAGGGGAACTATGGCTACACCTTC. Protein sequence: CASSPQGGQGNYGYTF. Variable domain in full (rest from reference TRBV7-2 and TRBJ1-2): GAGVSQSPSNKVTEKGKDVELRCDPISGHTALYWYRQSLGQGLEFLIYFQGNSAPDKSGLPSDRFSAERTGGSVSTLTIQRTQQEDSAVYLCASSPQGGQGNYGYTFGSGTRLTVV.